A selection of T cell receptor beta chains follows, all from one sample in a study of blood T cell repertoires in COVID-19. Some clones are missing from TCRdb's copy, which holds only in-frame ones; the method was immunoSEQ multiplex PCR. The table lists about 190,000 clones, 78% of them singletons. Input material: peripheral blood. The source is a woman over 75 with active or convalescent COVID-19. Each CDR3 is given with its conserved first and last residue. The order of the fields is J gene, V gene, CDR3 protein.

TRBJ1-1 TRBV27 CASSSIWGGAFF
TRBJ2-7 TRBV28 CASSPGQSYEQYF
TRBJ1-3 TRBV6-5 CASSLTGPTSGNTIYF
TRBJ2-3 TRBV2 CASSVLQGGRDTQYF
TRBJ2-7 TRBV5-1 CASSLAQGAGEQYF
TRBJ1-2 TRBV6-5 CASSNRAGYTF
TRBJ2-7 TRBV2 CARIVGYEQYF
TRBJ2-6 TRBV28 CASSAGSGANVLTF
TRBJ1-1 TRBV5-6 CASSLSDRMNTEAFF
TRBJ1-2 TRBV5-1 CASSDQDYGYTF
TRBJ1-1 TRBV28 CASAEDTEAFF
TRBJ2-1 TRBV18 CASSLGQGQGGEQFF
TRBJ2-1 TRBV3-1/TRBV3-2 CASGPSSYNEQFF
TRBJ1-3 TRBV7-2 CASSSDRSIPSRLGNTIYF
TRBJ1-5 TRBV7-8 CASSLDRPGGNQPQHF
TRBJ2-1 TRBV4-1 CASSQEASGGFFNEQFF
TRBJ1-1 TRBV5-1 CASSTNTGGTEAFF